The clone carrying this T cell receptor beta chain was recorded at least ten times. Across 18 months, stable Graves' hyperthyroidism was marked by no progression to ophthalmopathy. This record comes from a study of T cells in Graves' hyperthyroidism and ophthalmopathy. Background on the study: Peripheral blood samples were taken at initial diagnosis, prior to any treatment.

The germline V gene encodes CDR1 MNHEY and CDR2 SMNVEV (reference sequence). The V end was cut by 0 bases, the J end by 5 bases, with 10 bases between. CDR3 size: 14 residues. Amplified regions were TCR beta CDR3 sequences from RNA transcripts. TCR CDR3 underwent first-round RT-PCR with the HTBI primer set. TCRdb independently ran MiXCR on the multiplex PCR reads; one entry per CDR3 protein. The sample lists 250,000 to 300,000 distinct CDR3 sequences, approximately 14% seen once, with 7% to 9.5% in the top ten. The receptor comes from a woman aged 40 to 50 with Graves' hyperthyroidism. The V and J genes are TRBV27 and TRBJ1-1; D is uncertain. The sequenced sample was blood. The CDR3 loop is CASSLSPIGTEAFF. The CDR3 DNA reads TGTGCCAGCAGTTTATCCCCGATCGGGACTGAAGCTTTCTTT.